This T cell receptor (beta chain) comes out of a study of blood T cells in healthy people across ages. Findings of the study overall: Estimates based on one million T cells were treated as lower bounds.

Notes on this clonotype: Its antigen is not identified.

The authors ran a second PCR of 7 to 11 cycles using a sample-barcoded 5' primer and a J-beta primer mix. Each cDNA molecule was tagged by a template-switch adaptor with 12 random nucleotides. No fewer than 2.5 million CDR3-containing paired-end reads came from each sample. One entry per CDR3 protein results from TCRdb running MiXCR on the 5' RACE reads. The sample lists about 670,000 distinct CDR3 sequences, approximately 40% seen once, with 25% to 35% in the top ten. The CDR3 is 14 residues long. Germline V CDR1 and CDR2: DFQATT, SNEGSKA (reference sequence). V lost 6 bases to trimming and J lost 2 bases, with 15 bases between them. RNA extraction gave at least 5 micrograms of total RNA per sample.

The TCR sequence derives from a man older than 75 in good health. The chain carries TRBV20-1 and TRBJ2-3; D possibly corresponds to TRBD2 (7 bases). The sequencing sample was made of blood. CDR3 sequence: CSAIAGGLTDTQYF. The CDR3 DNA reads TGCAGTGCAATCGCCGGGGGGCTCACAGATACGCAGTATTTT.